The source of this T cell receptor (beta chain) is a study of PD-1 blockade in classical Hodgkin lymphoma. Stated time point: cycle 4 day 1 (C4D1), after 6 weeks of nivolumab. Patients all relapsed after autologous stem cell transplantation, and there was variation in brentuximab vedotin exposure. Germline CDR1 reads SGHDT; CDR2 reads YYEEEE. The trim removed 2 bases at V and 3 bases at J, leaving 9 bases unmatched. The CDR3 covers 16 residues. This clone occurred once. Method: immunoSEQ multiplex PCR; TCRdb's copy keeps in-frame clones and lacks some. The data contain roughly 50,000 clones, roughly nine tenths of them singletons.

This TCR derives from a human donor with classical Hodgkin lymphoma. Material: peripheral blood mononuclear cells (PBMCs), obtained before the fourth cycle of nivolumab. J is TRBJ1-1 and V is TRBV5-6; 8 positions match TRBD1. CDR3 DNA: TGTGCCAGCAGCTTTTTCCAGGGGGCGCGCGACACTGAAGCTTTCTTT. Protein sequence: CASSFFQGARDTEAFF.